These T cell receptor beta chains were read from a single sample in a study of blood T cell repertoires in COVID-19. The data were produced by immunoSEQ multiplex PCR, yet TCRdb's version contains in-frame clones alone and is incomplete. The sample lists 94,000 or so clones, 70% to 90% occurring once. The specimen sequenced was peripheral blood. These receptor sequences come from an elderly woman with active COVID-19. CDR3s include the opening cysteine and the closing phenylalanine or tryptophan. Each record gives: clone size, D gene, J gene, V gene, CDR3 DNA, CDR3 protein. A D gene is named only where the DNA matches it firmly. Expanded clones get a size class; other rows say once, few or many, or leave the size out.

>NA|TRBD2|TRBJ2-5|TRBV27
TGTGCCAGCAGGCTAGCGGGGCCCCCCGGGGGGACCCAGTACTTC
CASRLAGPPGGTQYF
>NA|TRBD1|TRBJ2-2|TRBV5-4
TGTGCCAGCAGCCAGGGGGCGAACACCGGGGAGCTGTTTTTT
CASSQGANTGELFF
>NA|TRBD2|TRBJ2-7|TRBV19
TGTGCCAGTAGTATGTTTAGCGGGAGAAAAACCTACGAGCAGTACTTC
CASSMFSGRKTYEQYF
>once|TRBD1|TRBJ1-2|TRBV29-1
TGCAGCGTTTTTATGCCAGGGGGAGGCTATGGCTACACCTTC
CSVFMPGGGYGYTF
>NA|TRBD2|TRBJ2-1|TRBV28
TGTGCCAGCAGTTCGGGACTAGCGGTGCTAGGGCAGTTCTTC
CASSSGLAVLGQFF
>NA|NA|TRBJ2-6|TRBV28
TGTGCCAGCAGTGGCCCTGGGGCCAACGTCCTGACTTTC
CASSGPGANVLTF
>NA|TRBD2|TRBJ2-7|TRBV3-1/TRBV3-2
TGTGCCAGCAGGGGTAGCGGGAGGGTACCCTACGAGCAGTACTTC
CASRGSGRVPYEQYF
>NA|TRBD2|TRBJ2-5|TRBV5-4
TGTGCCAGCAGCTCGGCGTCTGGGAGGGTCCAAGAGACCCAGTACTTC
CASSSASGRVQETQYF
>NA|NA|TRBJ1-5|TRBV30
TGTGCCTGGAGTAACCGGGGGTATCAGCCCCAGCATTTT
CAWSNRGYQPQHF
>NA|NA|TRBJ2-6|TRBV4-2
TGTGCCAGCAGCCAAGAAACAGGGTACCTTACTGGGGCCAACGTCCTGACTTTC
CASSQETGYLTGANVLTF
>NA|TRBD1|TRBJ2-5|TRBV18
TGTGCCAGCTCACCGGACAGGGGGGGAGGAGAGACCCAGTACTTC
CASSPDRGGGETQYF
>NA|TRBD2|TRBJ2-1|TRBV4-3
TGCGCCAGCAGCCACGGACTAGCGCTAACGGAGCAGTTCTTC
CASSHGLALTEQFF
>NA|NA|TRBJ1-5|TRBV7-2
TGTGCCAGCAGCTCAGAGCTAGGACAGCCCCAGCATTTT
CASSSELGQPQHF
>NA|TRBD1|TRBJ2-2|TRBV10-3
TGTGCCATCAGTGAGTCCGGACAGGGGGGCACCGGGGAGCTGTTTTTT
CAISESGQGGTGELFF
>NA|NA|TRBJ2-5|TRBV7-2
TGTGCCAGCAGCCTCATCCGGGGTCTAGGAGAGACCCAGTACTTC
CASSLIRGLGETQYF
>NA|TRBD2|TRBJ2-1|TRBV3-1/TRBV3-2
TGTGCCAGCAGCCAAGCTGGGGGTCTGCCTAGCGGGAGATTTGAGCAGTTCTTC
CASSQAGGLPSGRFEQFF
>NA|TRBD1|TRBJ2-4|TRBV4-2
TGTGCCAGCAGCCAAGGGACAGGGGGCCCGGGGCCAAACATTCAGTACTTC
CASSQGTGGPGPNIQYF
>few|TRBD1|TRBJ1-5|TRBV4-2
TGTGCCAGCAGCCCGACAACAGGGGACAACAATCAGCCCCAGCATTTT
CASSPTTGDNNQPQHF
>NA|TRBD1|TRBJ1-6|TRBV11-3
TGTGCCAGCAGCCGAGGGGGCACGAATTCACCCCTCCACTTT
CASSRGGTNSPLHF
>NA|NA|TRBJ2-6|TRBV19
TGTGCCAGTAGTCTGAGCTCTGGGGCCAACGTCCTGACTTTC
CASSLSSGANVLTF
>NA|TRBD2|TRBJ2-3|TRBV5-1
TGCGCCAGCAGCTCCGGCATGGCGGGAGGTAGTGCAGATACGCAGTATTTT
CASSSGMAGGSADTQYF
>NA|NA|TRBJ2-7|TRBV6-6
TGTGCCAGCAGTTACTCTGACACTTCCTACGAGCAGTACTTC
CASSYSDTSYEQYF
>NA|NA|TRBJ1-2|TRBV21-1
TGTGCCAGCAGCAAAGACCGCAGGGAGGGGAACTATGGCTACACCTTC
CASSKDRREGNYGYTF
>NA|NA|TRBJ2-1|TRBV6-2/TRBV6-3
TGTGCCAGCAGTCAACAGAGGCGGGATGAGCAGTTCTTC
CASSQQRRDEQFF
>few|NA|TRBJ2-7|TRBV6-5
TGTGCCAGCAGTTACATGGCCAACTACGAGCAGTACTTC
CASSYMANYEQYF
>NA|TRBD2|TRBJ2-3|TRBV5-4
TGTGCCATCACAAGCGGGAGGGCCGCAGATACGCAGTATTTT
CAITSGRAADTQYF
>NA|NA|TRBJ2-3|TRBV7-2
TGTGCCAGCAGCTTATCTAGGGGGGGGGAGTTAGATACGCAGTATTTT
CASSLSRGGELDTQYF
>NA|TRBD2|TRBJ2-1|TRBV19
TGTGCCAGTAGCATCCCCGCACTAGCGGGAGGGCCCTACAATGAGCAGTTCTTC
CASSIPALAGGPYNEQFF
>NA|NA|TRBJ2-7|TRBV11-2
TGTGCCAGCAGTCGCGCTTACGAGCAGTACTTC
CASSRAYEQYF
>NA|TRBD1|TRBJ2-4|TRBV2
TGTGCCAGCAGGGGACAGGGGTTAGCCAAAAACATTCAGTACTTC
CASRGQGLAKNIQYF
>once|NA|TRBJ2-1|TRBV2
TGTGCCAGCCGGCCCGGGAGCACCTACAATGAGCAGTTCTTC
CASRPGSTYNEQFF
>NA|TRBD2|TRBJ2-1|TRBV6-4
TGTGCCAGCAGTCCCGGACTAGCGGGAGGGAATGAGCAGTTCTTC
CASSPGLAGGNEQFF
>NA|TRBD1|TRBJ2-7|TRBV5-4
TGTGCCAGCAGACCCGGGACAGGGAGTGGCGAGCAGTACTTC
CASRPGTGSGEQYF
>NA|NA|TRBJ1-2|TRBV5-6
TGTGCCAGCAGCTCCGACAGGTTTGGCTACACCTTC
CASSSDRFGYTF
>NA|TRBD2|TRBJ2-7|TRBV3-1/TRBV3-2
TGTGCCAGCAGCCGCCTAGCGGGAGTCTACTACGAGCAGTACTTC
CASSRLAGVYYEQYF
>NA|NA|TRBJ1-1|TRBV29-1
TGCAGCGTTGTCGCCCCGGACAAGAGGAACACTGAAGCTTTCTTT
CSVVAPDKRNTEAFF
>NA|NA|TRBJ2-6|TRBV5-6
TGTGCCAGCAAGGCCGGGGGTACTTCTGGGGCCAACGTCCTGACTTTC
CASKAGGTSGANVLTF
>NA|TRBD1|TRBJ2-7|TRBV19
TGTGCCAGTAGTGTGGGACAGGGGGGTAACGAGCAGTACTTC
CASSVGQGGNEQYF
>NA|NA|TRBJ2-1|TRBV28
TGTGCCAGCACTTCGGCGGGGGCAGTAAGCTCCTACAATGAGCAGTTCTTC
CASTSAGAVSSYNEQFF
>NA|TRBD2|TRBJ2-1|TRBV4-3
TGCGCCAGCAGCCGACTAGCCTCAGCCTACAATGAGCAGTTCTTC
CASSRLASAYNEQFF
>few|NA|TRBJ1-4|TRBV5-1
TGCGCCAGCAGCTTGGCTTCGGGGGGCGGTAATGAAAAACTGTTTTTT
CASSLASGGGNEKLFF